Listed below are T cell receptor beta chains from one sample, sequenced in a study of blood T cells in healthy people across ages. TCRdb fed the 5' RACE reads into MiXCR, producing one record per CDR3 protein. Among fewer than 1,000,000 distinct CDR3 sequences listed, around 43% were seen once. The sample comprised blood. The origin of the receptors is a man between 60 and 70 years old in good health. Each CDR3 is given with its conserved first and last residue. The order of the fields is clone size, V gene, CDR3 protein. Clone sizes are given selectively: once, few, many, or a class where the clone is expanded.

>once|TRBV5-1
CASSATQGVNTEAFF
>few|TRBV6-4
CASSEIAGGTEAFF
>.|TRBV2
CASRRQGITGELFF
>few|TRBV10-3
CAISELGQGTYGYTF
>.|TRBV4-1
CASSHAGGGETQYF
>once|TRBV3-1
CASSPGRASEQFF
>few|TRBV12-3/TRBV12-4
CASSLSDLSYQPQHF
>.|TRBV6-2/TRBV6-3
CASRSGLAGIGPYEQYF
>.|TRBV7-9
CASNSYTGELFF
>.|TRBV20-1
CSVVIRGNYGYTF
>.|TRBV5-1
CASSFGGTGPYEQYF
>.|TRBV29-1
CSVVRGPETQYF
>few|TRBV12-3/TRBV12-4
CASSPRRQGLYEQYF
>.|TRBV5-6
CASSGRQGADEQFF
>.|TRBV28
CASGVKASLVQETQFF
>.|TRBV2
CASTHGDRDYNEQFF
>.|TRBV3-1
CASTNGPGGEQYF
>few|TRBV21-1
CASSNSQGVKETQYF
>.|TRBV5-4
CASSLTTSGNNEQFF
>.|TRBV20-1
CSAVVGDTQYF
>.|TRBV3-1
CASSLIGTRQPYEQYF
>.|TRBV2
CASKLEMGLNYGHTF
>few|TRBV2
CASSEFGTVTRYEQYF
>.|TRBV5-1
CASSFTGTSTDTQYF
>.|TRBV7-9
CASSFTDTGGTQYF
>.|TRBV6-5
CASAPSLPSSYNEQFF
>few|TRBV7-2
CASSAYNGRSQPQHF